One T cell receptor (beta chain) is described in this entry. The antigen is undetermined. This entry is derived from a study of cytomegalovirus exposure and HLA in healthy donors. Study outcomes and limitations: Analyses of presence and absence presupposed an approximately uniform sequencing depth across donors.

The PCR ran on 60 Vbeta and 13 Jbeta primers. The table came from immunoSEQ multiplex PCR; TCRdb's copy has only in-frame clones and leaves some out. The table for this sample gives tens of thousands of clones. CDR1 is SGHVS, CDR2 FQNEAQ, per germline. This CDR3 comprises 15 residues. With V trimmed by 5 bases and J by 2 bases, 3 bases remained unmatched. What was sequenced was PBMCs. This chain links TRBV7-8 with TRBJ1-5; 10 positions match TRBD1. This receptor was identified in a female donor in good health and CMV-seropositive. In DNA, the CDR3 is TGTGCCAGCAGCACGACAGGGGGCCGCAATCAGCCCCAGCATTTT. Its translation is CASSTTGGRNQPQHF.